The clone carrying this T cell receptor (beta chain) was picked up a small number of times. The ends were cut back, 11 bases at V and 2 bases at J, with 13 bases in the middle. The CDR3 covers 13 residues. The sample is drawn from a study of T cells in Graves' hyperthyroidism and ophthalmopathy. Using RNA transcripts as the source, TCR beta CDR3 regions were amplified. Carried out on the TCR CDR3, a first-round RT-PCR used the HTBI primer set. TCRdb re-called the multiplex PCR reads through MiXCR, storing one row per CDR3 protein. This sample has 550,000 to 650,000 distinct CDR3 sequences, with 13% to 15% found just once. Patients showing uncontrolled infection, other autoimmune disease, pregnancy or lactation were ineligible.

The clonotype was recovered from a woman between 40 and 50 years old with Graves' hyperthyroidism. The sequencing sample was made of blood. The chain employs TRBV12-3 or TRBV12-4 and TRBJ1-3; D remains unclear. CDR3 residues: CASFIGPGNTIYF. In nucleotides, the CDR3 is TGTGCCTCCTTTATAGGGCCTGGAAACACCATATATTTT.